This entry concerns a single TCR beta chain. These data belong to a study of shared clonotypes between healthy human individuals. Profiling relied on immunoSEQ multiplex PCR, and the TCRdb table lists in-frame clones only, not all of them. Among around 2,000,000 clones listed, around 95% were seen once. The germline gives CDR1 SNHLY, CDR2 FYNNEI. The CDR3 runs to 15 residues. The junction had 13 bases not matched to a gene; V was cut back by 8 bases and J by 10 bases. This clonotype was sampled from a man aged 18-30 years in good health. The sequenced sample consisted of naive CD4+ T cells sorted from blood. Subset in this sample: CD45RA+ positively selected. The chain links TRBV2 to TRBJ1-6; 8 nucleotides align to TRBD1. CDR3 in amino acids: CASGRDRGSRSPLHF. The CDR3 nucleotides are TGTGCCAGCGGGCGCGACAGGGGCTCACGGTCACCCCTCCACTTT.